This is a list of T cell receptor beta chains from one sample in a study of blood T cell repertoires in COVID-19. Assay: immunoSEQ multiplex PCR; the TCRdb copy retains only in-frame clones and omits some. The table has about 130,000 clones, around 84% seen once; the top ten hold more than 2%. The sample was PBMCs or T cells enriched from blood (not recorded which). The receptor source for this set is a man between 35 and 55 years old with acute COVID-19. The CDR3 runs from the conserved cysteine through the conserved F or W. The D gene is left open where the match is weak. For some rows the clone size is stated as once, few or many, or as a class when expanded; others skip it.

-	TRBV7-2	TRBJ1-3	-	TGTGCCAGCAGCTCCCAGGAAGTCTCTGGAAACACCATATATTTT	CASSSQEVSGNTIYF
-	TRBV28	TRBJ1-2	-	TGTGCCAGCCAAAAATCCACGGGGTCCCGTGGCTACACCTTC	CASQKSTGSRGYTF
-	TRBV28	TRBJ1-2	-	TGTGCCAGCAGTTTAAGAGCTAACTATGGCTACACCTTC	CASSLRANYGYTF
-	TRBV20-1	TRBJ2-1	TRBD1	TGCAGTGCTAGTGACAGGACAGGCTCCTACAATGAGCAGTTCTTC	CSASDRTGSYNEQFF
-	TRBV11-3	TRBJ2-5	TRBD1	TGTGCCAGCAGCGCAACAGGGGTCGAGACCCAGTACTTC	CASSATGVETQYF
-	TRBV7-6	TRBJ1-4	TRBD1	TGTGCCAGCAGCCGGACAGGGAAATTTGCAACTAATGAAAAACTGTTTTTT	CASSRTGKFATNEKLFF
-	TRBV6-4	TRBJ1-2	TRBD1	TGTGCCAGCAGTCCCGACAGGGGAGGGTATGGCTACACCTTC	CASSPDRGGYGYTF
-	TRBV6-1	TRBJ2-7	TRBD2	TGTGCCAGCAGTGAGGGGCTAGCGGGGGGAGAGCAGTACTTC	CASSEGLAGGEQYF
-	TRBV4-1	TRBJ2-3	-	TGCGCCAGCAGCCAAGATCTAGATACGCAGTATTTT	CASSQDLDTQYF
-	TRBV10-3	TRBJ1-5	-	TGTGCCATCAGTGCGGACTTGGGCAATCAGCCCCAGCATTTT	CAISADLGNQPQHF
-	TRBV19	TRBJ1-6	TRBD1	TGTGCCAGTAGTCCCCGGGCAGGGGGAAATAATTCACCCCTCCACTTT	CASSPRAGGNNSPLHF
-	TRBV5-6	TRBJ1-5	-	TGTGCCAGCAGCTTGGGAGGCTATCAGCCCCAGCATTTT	CASSLGGYQPQHF
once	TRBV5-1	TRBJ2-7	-	TGCGCCAGCAGCTTGGATAGAGGCGACCTCTACGAGCAGTACTTC	CASSLDRGDLYEQYF
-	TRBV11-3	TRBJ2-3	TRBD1	TGTGCCAGCAGCCCAACGGGACAGTATACGCAGTATTTT	CASSPTGQYTQYF
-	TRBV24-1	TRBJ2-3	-	TGTGCCACCAGTGATCACCCCAGAAAAGATACGCAGTATTTT	CATSDHPRKDTQYF
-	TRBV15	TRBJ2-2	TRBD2	TGTGCCACCAGCAGGGGGGAGGGGACTATCGGCACCGGGGAGCTGTTTTTT	CATSRGEGTIGTGELFF
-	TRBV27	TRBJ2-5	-	TGTGCCAGCAGTTTACTCGGGCAAGAGACCCAGTACTTC	CASSLLGQETQYF
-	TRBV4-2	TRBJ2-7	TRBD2	TGTGCCAGCAGCCAAGGGGTTAGGACTAGCGAATGGCAGTACTTC	CASSQGVRTSEWQYF
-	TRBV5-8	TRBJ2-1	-	TGTGCCAGCAGCGCGGACGGGAGCTCCTACAATGAGCAGTTCTTC	CASSADGSSYNEQFF
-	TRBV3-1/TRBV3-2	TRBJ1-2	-	TGTGCCAGCAGCCAAGCAGCCGGGATCTATGGCTACACCTTC	CASSQAAGIYGYTF
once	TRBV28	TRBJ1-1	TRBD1	TGTGCCAGCAGTGTAACTACAGGGGGGACTGAAGCTTTCTTT	CASSVTTGGTEAFF
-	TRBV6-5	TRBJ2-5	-	TGTGCCAGCAGTTACTCGACAGCTGAGACCCAGTACTTC	CASSYSTAETQYF
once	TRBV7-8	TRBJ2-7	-	TGTGCCAGCAGCCTGCGGGACAGAAGTTACGAGCAGTACTTC	CASSLRDRSYEQYF
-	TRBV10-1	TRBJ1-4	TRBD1	TGCGCCAGCAGTGAGTCCCCGGGACAGGGGCTCGAAAAACTGTTTTTT	CASSESPGQGLEKLFF
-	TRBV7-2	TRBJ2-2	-	TGTGCCAGCACCTACGGGGGGCCGGGAACCGGGGAGCTGTTTTTT	CASTYGGPGTGELFF
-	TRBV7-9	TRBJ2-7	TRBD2	TGTGCCAGCAGAGCTAGCGGGTACGAGCAGTACTTC	CASRASGYEQYF
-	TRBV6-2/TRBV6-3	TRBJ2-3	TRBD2	TGTGCCAGCAGCCGGGGGGGGGATACGCAGTATTTT	CASSRGGDTQYF
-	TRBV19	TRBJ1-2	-	TGTGCCAGTAGTAACCCCATGGCCACCTCTCCTTATGGCTACACCTTC	CASSNPMATSPYGYTF
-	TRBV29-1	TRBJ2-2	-	TGCAGCGTGGGGACGGGACAGAACACCGGGGAGCTGTTTTTT	CSVGTGQNTGELFF
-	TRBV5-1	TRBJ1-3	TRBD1	TGCGCCAGCAGCTTGTGGACAGGAACTGGAAACACCATATATTTT	CASSLWTGTGNTIYF
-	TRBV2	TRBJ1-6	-	TGTGCCAGCAGTGAGGGGGCAGCGAGTAACAATTCACCCCTCCACTTT	CASSEGAASNNSPLHF
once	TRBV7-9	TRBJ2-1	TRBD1	TGTGCCAGCAGACCCACCCCGGGACAGGGGGACCATGAGCAGTTCTTC	CASRPTPGQGDHEQFF
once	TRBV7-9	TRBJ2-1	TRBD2	TGTGCCAGCAGCTATCTAGCGGGAGGGGAGTTCTTC	CASSYLAGGEFF
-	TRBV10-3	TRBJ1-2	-	TGTGCCATCAGTGAGGGGGGGTATGGCTACACCTTC	CAISEGGYGYTF
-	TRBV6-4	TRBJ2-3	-	TGTGCCAGCAGTGAGGAGGGCAGCACAGATACGCAGTATTTT	CASSEEGSTDTQYF
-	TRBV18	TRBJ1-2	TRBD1	TGTGCCAGCTCACCTGTGGACAGGGAAGGGTATGGCTACACCTTC	CASSPVDREGYGYTF